Below, one TCR beta chain is given with its context. The sample holds one count of this clone. Its antigen is not yet known. No much larger clonotype is one base removed from it; base qualities were not supplied. The entry originates in a study of blood T cell repertoires in COVID-19 (dated by TCRdb to the early 2020s). Background for the entire study: Collaborator samples came from the United States, Italy and Spain and covered acute and convalescent phases of COVID-19. Where available, HLA class I and class II types were taken from metadata supplied by the sample provider and were not determined by assay-based typing. The repertoires were released in a freely available public database meant as a resource for research on the immune response to SARS-CoV-2. The material from the prospective study consisted of cDNA or gDNA derived from T cells, B-cell-depleted T cells, or PBMCs. The samples were drawn from the first 160 participants of the ongoing ImmuneRACE study and from 1,254 subjects provided by 6 global collaborators. Deeply sampled blood TCRbeta repertoires from subjects exposed to, actively infected with, or recovered from COVID-19 were included in the dataset. Sample metadata almost always included a de-identified subject ID, COVID-19 status, age in years and sex. The research as a whole found: The quantity of clinical and demographic metadata differed by source and by participant and was supplied without curation.

TCRbeta CDR3 regions were amplified from genomic DNA by means of the immunoSEQ Assay, a bias-controlled multiplex PCR. The authors processed their data as follows. The number of nucleated cells in each sample was estimated from the amplification of reference gene primers within the assay. Sequence reads were collapsed and filtered to measure the absolute abundance of every unique TCRbeta CDR3 rearrangement. For each sample, productive Simpson clonality was calculated as the square root of Simpson's diversity index over productive rearrangements. TCRdb's version of the immuneACCESS table is confined to in-frame rearrangements and falls short of the full clone set. An unresolved V gene accounts for under half of the shortfall where checked; the remainder is of unknown origin. V and J calls and clone size are those listed in that table; D and trimming were worked out from the DNA. The table for this sample lists 250,000 to 300,000 clones; 80% to 90% of them were counted only once. 5% to 8% of the sample goes to the ten largest clones.

There are 14 amino acids in the CDR3, from cysteine to phenylalanine inclusive. Only the CDR3 region is kept as DNA, spanning 42 bases read in frame from base 1. The CDR1 and CDR2 encoded by the germline V gene (reference sequence) are LNHDA and SQIVND. Cut back by 6 bases and 0 bases, the V and J ends lie 11 bases apart. Participants in the prospective study were aged about 18 to 95 years, lived in some 24 United States geographic areas, and enrolled through a virtual design. Cohort assignment in the prospective study relied on participant-reported clinical history from a screening survey and a study questionnaire. A participant counted as exposed if, within 2 weeks of entering the study, that participant had been in contact with someone who had a PCR-confirmed or clinician-diagnosed COVID-19 case. In the prospective study, whole blood, serum and a nasopharyngeal or oropharyngeal swab were collected from each participant by mobile phlebotomists. Prospective study participants could optionally give additional blood draws and questionnaires over a roughly two-month period. Blood samples from the prospective study were shipped frozen or at room temperature prior to DNA extraction.

The sample consisted of PBMCs or T cells enriched from blood (not recorded which). The V and J segments used are TRBV19 and TRBJ1-2, with the D gene not confidently named. This TCR was recovered from a woman between 45 and 65 years old who had been exposed to COVID-19. The nucleotide sequence is given as TGTGCCAGTAGCCAAGAGGAAGCTAACTATGGCTACACCTTC. It encodes CASSQEEANYGYTF.